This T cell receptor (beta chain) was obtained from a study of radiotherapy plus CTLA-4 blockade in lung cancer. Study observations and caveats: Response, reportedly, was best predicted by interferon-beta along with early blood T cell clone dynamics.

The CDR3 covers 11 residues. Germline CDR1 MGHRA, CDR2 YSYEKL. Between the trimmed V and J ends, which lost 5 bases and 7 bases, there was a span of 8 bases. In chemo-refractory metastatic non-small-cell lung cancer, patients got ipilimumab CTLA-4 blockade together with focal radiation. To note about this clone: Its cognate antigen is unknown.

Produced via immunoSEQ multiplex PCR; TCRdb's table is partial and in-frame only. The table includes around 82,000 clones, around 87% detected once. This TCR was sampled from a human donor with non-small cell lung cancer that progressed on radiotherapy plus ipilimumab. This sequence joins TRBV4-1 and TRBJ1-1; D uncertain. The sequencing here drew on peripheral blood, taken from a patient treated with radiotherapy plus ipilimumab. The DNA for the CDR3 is TGCGCCAGCAGCGAGAGACTTGAAGCTTTCTTT. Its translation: CASSERLEAFF.